This TCR beta chain was recovered during a study of cytomegalovirus exposure and HLA in healthy donors. Study findings and constraints: Presence/absence analyses assumed roughly uniform sequencing depth across donors. V- and J-gene trimming in TCR beta was tied to a missense DCLRE1C variant by an analysis performed later. An analysis that came later showed most CMV-associated TCR beta chains appearing HLA-restricted. From TCR beta sequences, most subjects' HLA-A and HLA-B alleles were reportedly predicted accurately.

The ends were cut back, 6 bases at V and 8 bases at J, with 16 bases in the middle. The CDR3 has 13 residues. Per germline, CDR1 SEHNR and CDR2 FQNEAQ (reference sequence). The PCR made use of 60 Vbeta and 13 Jbeta primers. Profiling relied on immunoSEQ multiplex PCR, and the TCRdb table lists in-frame clones only, not all of them. There are more than 110,000 clones in the sample; roughly 82% occur only once, and 6% to 8.5% lies in the top ten. A word on this clone: Its antigen is undetermined.

The sequenced sample was PBMCs. The sequence derives from a young man in good health and CMV-seronegative. The chain recombines TRBV7-9 with TRBJ1-2; maybe TRBD1 (6 bases). The DNA of the CDR3 is TGTGCCAGCAGTCGCACAGGGAGCAGGGGCTACACCTTC. This gives the protein CASSRTGSRGYTF.